The clone carrying this T cell receptor beta chain occurred a few times. TCRdb re-called the 5' RACE reads through MiXCR, storing one row per CDR3 protein. The table includes nearly 350,000 distinct CDR3 sequences, 10% to 15% detected once. V trimming: 11 bases; J trimming: 1 base; junction bases outside the gene matches: 6. The CDR3 has 13 residues. Looked up from germline, CDR1 is MGHDK and CDR2 is SYGVNS. This record comes from a study of T-cell memory formation after mild COVID-19. The TCR originated in a man younger than 30 who had mild COVID-19 (a few samples of this study predate the infection). Cell type and time point are not known. Sequenced: PBMCs or a T cell subset sorted from them (not recorded which). This rearrangement joins TRBV25-1 to TRBJ2-3, with 7 nucleotides matching TRBD1. The CDR3 DNA reads TGTGCCGCTGGGCAGGGGGGCACAGATACGCAGTATTTT. Its translation: CAAGQGGTDTQYF.